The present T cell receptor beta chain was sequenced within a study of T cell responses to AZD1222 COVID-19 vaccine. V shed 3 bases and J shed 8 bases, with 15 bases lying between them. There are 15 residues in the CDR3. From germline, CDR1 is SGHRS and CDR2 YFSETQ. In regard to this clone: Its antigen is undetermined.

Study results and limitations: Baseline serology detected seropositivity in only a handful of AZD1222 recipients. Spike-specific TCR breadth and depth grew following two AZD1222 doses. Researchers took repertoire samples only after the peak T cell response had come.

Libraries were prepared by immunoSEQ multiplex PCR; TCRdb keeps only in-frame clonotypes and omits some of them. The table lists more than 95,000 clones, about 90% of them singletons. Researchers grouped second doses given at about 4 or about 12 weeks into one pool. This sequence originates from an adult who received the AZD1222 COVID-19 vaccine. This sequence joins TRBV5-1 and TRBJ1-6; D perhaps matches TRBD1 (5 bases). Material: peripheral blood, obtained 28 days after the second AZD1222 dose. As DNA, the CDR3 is TGCGCCAGCAGCTATCGACAGCCTCGGGATTCACCCCTCCACTTT. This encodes CASSYRQPRDSPLHF.